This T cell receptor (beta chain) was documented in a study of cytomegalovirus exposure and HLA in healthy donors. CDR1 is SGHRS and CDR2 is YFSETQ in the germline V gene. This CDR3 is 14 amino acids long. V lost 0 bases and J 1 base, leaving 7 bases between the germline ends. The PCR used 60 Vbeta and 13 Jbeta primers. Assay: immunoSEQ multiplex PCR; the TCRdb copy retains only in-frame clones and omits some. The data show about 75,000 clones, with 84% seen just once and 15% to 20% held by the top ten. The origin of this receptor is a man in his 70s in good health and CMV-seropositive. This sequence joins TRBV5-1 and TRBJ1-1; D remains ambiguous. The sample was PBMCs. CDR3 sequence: CASSLESGNTEAFF. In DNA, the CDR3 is TGCGCCAGCAGCTTGGAATCAGGGAACACTGAAGCTTTCTTT.